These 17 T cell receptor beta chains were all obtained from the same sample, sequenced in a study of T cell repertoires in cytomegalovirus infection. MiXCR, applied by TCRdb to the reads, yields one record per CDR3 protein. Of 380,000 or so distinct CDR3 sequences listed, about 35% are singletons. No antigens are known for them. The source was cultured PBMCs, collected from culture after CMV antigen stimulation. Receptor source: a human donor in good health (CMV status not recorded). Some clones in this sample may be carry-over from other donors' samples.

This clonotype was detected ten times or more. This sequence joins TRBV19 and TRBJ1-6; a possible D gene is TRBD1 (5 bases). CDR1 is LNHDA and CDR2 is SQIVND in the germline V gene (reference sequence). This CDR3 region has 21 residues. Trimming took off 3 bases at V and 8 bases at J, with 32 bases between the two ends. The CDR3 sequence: CASSIGIRTQGSRGTHSPLHF. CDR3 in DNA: TGTGCCAGTAGTATTGGAATCAGGACTCAAGGGTCGAGGGGTACTCATTCACCCCTCCACTTT.

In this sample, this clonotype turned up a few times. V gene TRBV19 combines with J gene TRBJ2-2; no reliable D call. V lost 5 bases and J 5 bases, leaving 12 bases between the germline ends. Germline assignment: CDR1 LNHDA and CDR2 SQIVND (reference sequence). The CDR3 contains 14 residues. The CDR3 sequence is CASSSALMTGELFF. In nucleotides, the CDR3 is TGTGCCAGTAGTTCCGCCCTGATGACCGGGGAGCTGTTTTTT.

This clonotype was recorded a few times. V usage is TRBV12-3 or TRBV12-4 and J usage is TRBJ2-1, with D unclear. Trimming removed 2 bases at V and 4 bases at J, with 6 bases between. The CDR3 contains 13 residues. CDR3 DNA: TGTGCCAGCAGTTTAACTGTTTACAATGAGCAGTTCTTC. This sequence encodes CASSLTVYNEQFF.

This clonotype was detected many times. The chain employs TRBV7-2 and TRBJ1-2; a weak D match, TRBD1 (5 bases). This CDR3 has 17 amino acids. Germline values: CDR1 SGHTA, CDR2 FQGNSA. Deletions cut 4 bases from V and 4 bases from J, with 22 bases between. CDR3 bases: TGTGCCAGCAGCTCACGGCCGGGACTAAGGAAGAGCTATGGCTACACCTTC. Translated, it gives CASSSRPGLRKSYGYTF.

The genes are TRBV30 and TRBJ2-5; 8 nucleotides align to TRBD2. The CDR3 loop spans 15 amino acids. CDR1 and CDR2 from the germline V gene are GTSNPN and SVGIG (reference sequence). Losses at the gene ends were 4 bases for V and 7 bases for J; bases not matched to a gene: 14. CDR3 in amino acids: CAWIRSGSLYGTQYF. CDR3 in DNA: TGTGCCTGGATTAGAAGCGGGAGCTTATATGGGACCCAGTACTTC.

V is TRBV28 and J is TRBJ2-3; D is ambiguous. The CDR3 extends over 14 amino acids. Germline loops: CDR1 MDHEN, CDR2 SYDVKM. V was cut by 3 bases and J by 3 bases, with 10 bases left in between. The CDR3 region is CASSLVRETDTQYF. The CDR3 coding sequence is TGTGCCAGCAGTTTGGTTCGAGAGACAGATACGCAGTATTTT.

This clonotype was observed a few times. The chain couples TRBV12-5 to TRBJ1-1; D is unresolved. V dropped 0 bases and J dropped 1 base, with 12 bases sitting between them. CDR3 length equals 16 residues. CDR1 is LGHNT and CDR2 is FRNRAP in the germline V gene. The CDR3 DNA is TGTGCTAGTGGTTTGGTAGCGGGTCGGGAGAACACTGAAGCTTTCTTT. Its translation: CASGLVAGRENTEAFF.

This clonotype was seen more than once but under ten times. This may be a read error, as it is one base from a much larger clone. CDR3: CASSLVQRGTDTQYF. The DNA for the CDR3 is TGTGCCAGCAGCTTAGTCCAGCGGGGCACAGATACGCAGTATTTT. J is TRBJ2-3 and V is TRBV7-9; the D gene is possibly TRBD2 (6 bases). V was trimmed by 1 base and J by 1 base, leaving 9 bases between them. CDR3 length: 15 amino acids. Germline lookup yields CDR1 SEHNR and CDR2 FQNEAQ (reference sequence). Based on the CDR3 plus reference TRBV7-9 and TRBJ2-3, the full variable domain is DTGVSQNPRHKITKRGQNVTFRCDPISEHNRLYWYRQTLGQGPEFLTYFQNEAQLEKSRLLSDRFSAERPKGSFSTLEIQRTEQGDSAMYLCASSLVQRGTDTQYFGPGTRLTVL.

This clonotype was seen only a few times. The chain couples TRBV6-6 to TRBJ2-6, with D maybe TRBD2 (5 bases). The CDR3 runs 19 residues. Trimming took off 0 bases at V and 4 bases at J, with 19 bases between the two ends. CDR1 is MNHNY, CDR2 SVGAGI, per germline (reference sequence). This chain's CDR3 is CASSYSSGSRMTGANVLTF. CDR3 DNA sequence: TGTGCCAGCAGTTACTCGTCGGGATCTAGGATGACCGGGGCCAACGTCCTGACTTTC.

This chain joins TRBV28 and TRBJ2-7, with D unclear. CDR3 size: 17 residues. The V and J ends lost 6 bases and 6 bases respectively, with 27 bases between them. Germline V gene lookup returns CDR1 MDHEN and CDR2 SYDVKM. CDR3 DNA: TGTGCCAGCAGCCCCTTCCCCGGGCCTACGACGGCCTCCGAGCAGTACTTC. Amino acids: CASSPFPGPTTASEQYF.

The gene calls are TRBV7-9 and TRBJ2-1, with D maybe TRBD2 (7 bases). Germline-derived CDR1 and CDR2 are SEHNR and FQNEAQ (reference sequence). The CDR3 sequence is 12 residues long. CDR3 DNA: TGTGCAGGGGGGGCCACCCCTGAGGAGCAGTTCTTC. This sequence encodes CAGGATPEEQFF.

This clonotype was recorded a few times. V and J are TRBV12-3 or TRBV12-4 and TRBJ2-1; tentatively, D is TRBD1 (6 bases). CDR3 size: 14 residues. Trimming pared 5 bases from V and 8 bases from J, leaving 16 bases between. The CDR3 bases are TGTGCCAGCAGTCTTACCTACAGGGTCGATGAGCAGTTCTTC. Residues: CASSLTYRVDEQFF.

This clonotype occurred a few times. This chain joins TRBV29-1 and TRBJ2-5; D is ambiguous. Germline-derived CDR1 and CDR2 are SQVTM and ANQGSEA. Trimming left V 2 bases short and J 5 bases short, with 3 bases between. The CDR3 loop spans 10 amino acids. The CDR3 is CSVEQETQYF. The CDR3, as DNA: TGCAGCGTTGAACAGGAGACCCAGTACTTC. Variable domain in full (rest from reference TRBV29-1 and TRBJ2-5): SAVISQKPSRDICQRGTSLTIQCQVDSQVTMMFWYRQQPGQSLTLIATANQGSEATYESGFVIDKFPISRPNLTFSTLTVSNMSPEDSSIYLCSVEQETQYFGPGTRLLVL.

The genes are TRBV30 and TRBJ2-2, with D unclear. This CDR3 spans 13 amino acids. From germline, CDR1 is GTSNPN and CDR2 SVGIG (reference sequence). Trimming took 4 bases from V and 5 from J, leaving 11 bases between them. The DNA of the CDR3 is TGTGCCTGGAACTACCCTAAGACCGGGGAGCTGTTTTTT. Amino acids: CAWNYPKTGELFF.

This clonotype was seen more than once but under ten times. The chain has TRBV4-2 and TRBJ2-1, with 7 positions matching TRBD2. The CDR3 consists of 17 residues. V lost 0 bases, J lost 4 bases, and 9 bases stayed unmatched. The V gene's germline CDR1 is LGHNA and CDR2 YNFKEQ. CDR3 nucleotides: TGTGCCAGCAGCCAAGAAGGCGTCGCGGGAGCGTACAATGAGCAGTTCTTC. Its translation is CASSQEGVAGAYNEQFF.

The CDR3 DNA reads TGTGCCAGCAGCTCCGGACGGAGTAACACCGGGGAGCTGTTTTTT. Translated: CASSSGRSNTGELFF. V is TRBV11-3 and J is TRBJ2-2; D ambiguous. Germline V gives CDR1 SGHNT, CDR2 YENEEA. This CDR3 contains 15 residues. V lost 4 bases, J lost 2 bases, and 11 bases lay in between.

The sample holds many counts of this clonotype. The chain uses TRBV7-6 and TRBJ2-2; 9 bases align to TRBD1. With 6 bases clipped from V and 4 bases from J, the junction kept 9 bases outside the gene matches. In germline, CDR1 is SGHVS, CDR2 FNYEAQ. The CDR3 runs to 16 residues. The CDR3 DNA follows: TGTGCCAGCAGGAAAGAAACAGGGGGCTTCACCGGGGAGCTGTTTTTT. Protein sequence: CASRKETGGFTGELFF.